Listed below are T cell receptor beta chains from one sample, sequenced in a study of T cell repertoires in cytomegalovirus infection. TCRdb reprocessed the reads via MiXCR and lists one record per CDR3 protein. The sample has more than 400,000 distinct CDR3 sequences, around 27% seen once. The sequencing sample was made of PBMCs. These receptors originate from a human donor in good health (CMV status not recorded). Some clones in this sample may be carry-over from other donors' samples. The CDR3 runs from the conserved cysteine through the conserved F or W. A D gene is named only where the DNA matches it firmly. Clone size appears in some rows only: once, few, many, or a class for an expanded clone.

J	length	D	V	size	CDR3	DNA
TRBJ2-7	14	.	TRBV6-1	.	CASSPRDINYEQYF	TGTGCCAGCAGCCCCCGAGACATAAACTACGAGCAGTACTTC
TRBJ2-1	15	TRBD2	TRBV6-1	few	CASSEQGLADNEQFF	TGTGCCAGCAGTGAACAAGGACTAGCAGACAATGAGCAGTTCTTC
TRBJ1-1	17	TRBD1	TRBV11-2	few	CASSRDRGRTSNTEAFF	TGTGCCAGCAGCCGAGACAGGGGGCGAACCTCAAACACTGAAGCTTTCTTT
TRBJ1-1	16	.	TRBV5-1	.	CASSTQGIGMNTEAFF	TGCGCCAGCAGCACCCAGGGCATAGGTATGAACACTGAAGCTTTCTTT
TRBJ1-1	12	.	TRBV29-1	.	CSTRKASTEAFF	TGCAGCACTAGGAAGGCATCCACTGAAGCTTTCTTT
TRBJ2-3	15	.	TRBV10-3	.	CAISESSGRADTQYF	TGTGCCATCAGTGAGTCATCCGGGCGGGCAGATACGCAGTATTTT
TRBJ2-1	14	.	TRBV19	.	CASSMDISYNEQFF	TGTGCCAGTAGTATGGATATCTCCTACAATGAGCAGTTCTTC
TRBJ2-2	19	.	TRBV7-2	.	CASSTPFGAGISNTGELFF	TGTGCCAGCAGCACCCCTTTCGGGGCGGGGATATCGAACACCGGGGAGCTGTTTTTT
TRBJ1-2	15	TRBD1	TRBV7-9	many	CASSSLTGGSSGYTF	TGTGCCAGCAGCTCCTTGACAGGGGGCTCATCTGGCTACACCTTC
TRBJ2-2	16	.	TRBV7-2	many	CASSPNVGRGTGELFF	TGTGCCAGCAGCCCTAACGTCGGGCGGGGTACCGGGGAGCTGTTTTTT
TRBJ1-1	17	TRBD1	TRBV20-1	few	CSARDGDRGSWNTEAFF	TGCAGTGCTAGAGATGGGGACAGGGGGTCGTGGAACACTGAAGCTTTCTTT
TRBJ1-1	12	.	TRBV7-9	many	CASSPNRAEAFF	TGTGCCAGCAGCCCCAACAGGGCTGAAGCTTTCTTT
TRBJ1-2	13	.	TRBV12-3/TRBV12-4	.	CASIGAGVGGYTF	TGTGCCAGCATTGGGGCAGGGGTTGGGGGCTACACCTTC
TRBJ2-5	15	TRBD2	TRBV7-9	.	CASSLTSGSQETQYF	TGTGCCAGCAGCTTGACTAGCGGGAGTCAAGAGACCCAGTACTTC
TRBJ1-3	15	.	TRBV5-1	.	CASSLGAGTGNTIYF	TGCGCCAGCAGCTTGGGGGCAGGGACTGGAAACACCATATATTTT
TRBJ2-3	17	TRBD1	TRBV28	.	CASSLWGQGEVTDTQYF	TGTGCCAGCAGTTTATGGGGACAGGGGGAAGTCACAGATACGCAGTATTTT
TRBJ1-4	15	TRBD1	TRBV28	few	CASSPRQGAGEKLFF	TGTGCCAGCAGTCCTCGACAGGGGGCCGGTGAAAAACTGTTTTTT
TRBJ2-1	15	.	TRBV25-1	.	CASSTAGPSYNEQFF	TGTGCCAGCAGTACTGCGGGGCCCTCCTACAATGAGCAGTTCTTC
TRBJ1-2	13	.	TRBV27	few	CASSSAPRVGYTF	TGTGCCAGCAGTTCCGCCCCCAGGGTGGGCTACACCTTC
TRBJ1-3	15	.	TRBV12-3/TRBV12-4	few	CASSSLQGTGNTIYF	TGTGCCAGCAGTTCCCTTCAGGGTACTGGAAACACCATATATTTT
TRBJ1-5	15	.	TRBV6-2/TRBV6-3	few	CASSYLQGPNQPQHF	TGTGCCAGCAGTTACCTCCAGGGGCCGAATCAGCCCCAGCATTTT
TRBJ2-2	15	.	TRBV6-5	few	CASSYEEGRNGELFF	TGTGCCAGCAGTTACGAGGAGGGGAGGAACGGGGAGCTGTTTTTT